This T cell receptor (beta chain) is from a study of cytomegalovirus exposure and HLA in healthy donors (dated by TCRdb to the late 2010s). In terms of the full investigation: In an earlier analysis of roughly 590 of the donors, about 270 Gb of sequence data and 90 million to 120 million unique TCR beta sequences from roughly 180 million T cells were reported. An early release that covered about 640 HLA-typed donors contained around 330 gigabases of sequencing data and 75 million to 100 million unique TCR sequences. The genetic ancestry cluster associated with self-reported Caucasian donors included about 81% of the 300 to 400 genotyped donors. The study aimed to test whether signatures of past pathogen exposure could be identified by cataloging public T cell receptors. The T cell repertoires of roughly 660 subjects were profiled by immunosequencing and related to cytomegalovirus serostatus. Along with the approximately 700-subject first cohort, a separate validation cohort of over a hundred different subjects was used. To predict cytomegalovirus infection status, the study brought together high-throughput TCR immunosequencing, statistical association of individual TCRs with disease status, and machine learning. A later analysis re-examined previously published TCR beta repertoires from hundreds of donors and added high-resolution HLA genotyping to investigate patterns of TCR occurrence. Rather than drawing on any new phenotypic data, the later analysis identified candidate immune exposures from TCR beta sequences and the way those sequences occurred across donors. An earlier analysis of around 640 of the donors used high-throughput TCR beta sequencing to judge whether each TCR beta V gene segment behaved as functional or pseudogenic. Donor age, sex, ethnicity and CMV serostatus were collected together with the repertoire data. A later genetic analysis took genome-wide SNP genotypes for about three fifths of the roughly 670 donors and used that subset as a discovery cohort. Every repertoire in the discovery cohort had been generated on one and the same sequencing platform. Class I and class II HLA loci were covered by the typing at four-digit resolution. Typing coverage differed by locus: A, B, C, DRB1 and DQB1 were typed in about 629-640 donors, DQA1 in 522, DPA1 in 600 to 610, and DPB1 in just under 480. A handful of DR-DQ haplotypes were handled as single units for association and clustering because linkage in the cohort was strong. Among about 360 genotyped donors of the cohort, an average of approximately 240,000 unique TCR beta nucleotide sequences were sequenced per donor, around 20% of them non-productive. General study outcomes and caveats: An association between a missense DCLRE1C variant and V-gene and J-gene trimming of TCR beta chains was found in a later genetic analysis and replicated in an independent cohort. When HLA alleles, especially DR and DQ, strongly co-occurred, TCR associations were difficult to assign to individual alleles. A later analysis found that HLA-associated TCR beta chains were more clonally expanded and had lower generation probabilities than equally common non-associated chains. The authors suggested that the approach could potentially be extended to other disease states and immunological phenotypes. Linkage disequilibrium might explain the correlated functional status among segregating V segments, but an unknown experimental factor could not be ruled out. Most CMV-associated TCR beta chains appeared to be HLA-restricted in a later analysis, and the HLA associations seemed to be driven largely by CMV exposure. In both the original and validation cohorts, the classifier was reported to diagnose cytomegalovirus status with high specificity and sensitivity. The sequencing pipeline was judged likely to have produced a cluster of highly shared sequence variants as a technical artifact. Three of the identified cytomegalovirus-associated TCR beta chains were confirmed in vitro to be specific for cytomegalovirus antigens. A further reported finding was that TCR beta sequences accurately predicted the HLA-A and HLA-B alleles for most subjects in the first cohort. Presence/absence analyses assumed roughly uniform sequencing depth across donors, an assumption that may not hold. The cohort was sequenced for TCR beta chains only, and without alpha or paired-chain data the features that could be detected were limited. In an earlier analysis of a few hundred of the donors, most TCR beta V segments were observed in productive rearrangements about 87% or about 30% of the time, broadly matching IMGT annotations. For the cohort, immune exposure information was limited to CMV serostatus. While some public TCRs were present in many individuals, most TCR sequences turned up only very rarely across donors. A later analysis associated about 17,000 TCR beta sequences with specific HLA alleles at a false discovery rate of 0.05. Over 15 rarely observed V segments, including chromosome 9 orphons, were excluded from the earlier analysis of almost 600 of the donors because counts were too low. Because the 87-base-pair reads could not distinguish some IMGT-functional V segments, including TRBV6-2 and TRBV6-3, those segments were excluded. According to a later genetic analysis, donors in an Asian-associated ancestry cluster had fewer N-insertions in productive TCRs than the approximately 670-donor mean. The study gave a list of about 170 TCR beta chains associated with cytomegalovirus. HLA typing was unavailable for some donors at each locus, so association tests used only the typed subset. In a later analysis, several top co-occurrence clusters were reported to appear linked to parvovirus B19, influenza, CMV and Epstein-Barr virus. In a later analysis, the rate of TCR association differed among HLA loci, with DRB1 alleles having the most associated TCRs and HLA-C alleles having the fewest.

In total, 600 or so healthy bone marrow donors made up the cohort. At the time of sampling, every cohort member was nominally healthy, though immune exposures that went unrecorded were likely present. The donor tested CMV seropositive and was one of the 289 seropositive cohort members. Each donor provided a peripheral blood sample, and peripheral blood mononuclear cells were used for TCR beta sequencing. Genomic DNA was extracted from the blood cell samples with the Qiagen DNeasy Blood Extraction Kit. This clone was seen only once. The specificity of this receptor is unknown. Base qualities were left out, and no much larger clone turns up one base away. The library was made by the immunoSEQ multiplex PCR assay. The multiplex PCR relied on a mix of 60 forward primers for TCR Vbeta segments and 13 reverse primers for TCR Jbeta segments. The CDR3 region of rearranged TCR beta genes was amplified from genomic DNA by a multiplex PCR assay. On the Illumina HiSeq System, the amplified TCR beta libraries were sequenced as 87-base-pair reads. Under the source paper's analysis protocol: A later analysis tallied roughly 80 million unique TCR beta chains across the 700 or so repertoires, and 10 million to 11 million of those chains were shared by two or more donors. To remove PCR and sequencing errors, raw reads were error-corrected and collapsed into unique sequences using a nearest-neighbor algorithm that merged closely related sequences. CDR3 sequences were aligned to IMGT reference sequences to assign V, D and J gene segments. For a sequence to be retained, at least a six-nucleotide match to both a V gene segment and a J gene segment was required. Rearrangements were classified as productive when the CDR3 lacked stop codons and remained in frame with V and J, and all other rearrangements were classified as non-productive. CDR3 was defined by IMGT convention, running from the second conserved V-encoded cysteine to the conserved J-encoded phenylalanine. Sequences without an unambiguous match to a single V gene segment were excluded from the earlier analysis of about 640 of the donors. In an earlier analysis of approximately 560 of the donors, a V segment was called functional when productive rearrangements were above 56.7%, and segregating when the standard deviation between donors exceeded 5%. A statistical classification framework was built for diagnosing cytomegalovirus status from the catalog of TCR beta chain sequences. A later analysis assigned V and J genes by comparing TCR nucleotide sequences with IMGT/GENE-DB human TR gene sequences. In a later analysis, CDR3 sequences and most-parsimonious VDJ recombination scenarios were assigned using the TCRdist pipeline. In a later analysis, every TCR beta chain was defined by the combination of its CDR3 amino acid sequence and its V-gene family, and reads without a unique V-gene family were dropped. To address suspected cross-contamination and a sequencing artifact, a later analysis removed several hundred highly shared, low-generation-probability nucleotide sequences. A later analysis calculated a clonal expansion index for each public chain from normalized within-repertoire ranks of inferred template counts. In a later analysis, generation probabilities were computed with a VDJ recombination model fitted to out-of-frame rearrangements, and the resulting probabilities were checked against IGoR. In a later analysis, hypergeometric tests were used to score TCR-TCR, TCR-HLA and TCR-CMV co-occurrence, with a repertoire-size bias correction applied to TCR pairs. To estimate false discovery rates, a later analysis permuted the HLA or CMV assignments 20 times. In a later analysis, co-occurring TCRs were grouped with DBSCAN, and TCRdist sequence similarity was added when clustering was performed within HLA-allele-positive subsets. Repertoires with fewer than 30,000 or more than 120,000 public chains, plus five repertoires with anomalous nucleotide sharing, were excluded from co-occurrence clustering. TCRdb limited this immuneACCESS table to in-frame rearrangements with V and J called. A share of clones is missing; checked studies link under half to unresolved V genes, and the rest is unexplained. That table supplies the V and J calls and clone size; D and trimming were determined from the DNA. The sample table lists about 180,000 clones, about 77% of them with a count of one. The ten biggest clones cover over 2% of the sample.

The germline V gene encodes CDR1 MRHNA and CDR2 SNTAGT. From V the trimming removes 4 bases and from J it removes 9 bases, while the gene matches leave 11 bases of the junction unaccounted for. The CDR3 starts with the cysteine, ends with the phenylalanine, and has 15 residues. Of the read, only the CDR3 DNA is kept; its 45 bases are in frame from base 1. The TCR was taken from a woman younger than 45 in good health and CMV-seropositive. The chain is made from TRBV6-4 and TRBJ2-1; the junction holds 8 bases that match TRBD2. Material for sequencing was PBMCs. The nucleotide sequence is TGTGCCAGCAGTGCTACTACGGGGGGGCCAGCTGAGCAGTTCTTC. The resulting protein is CASSATTGGPAEQFF.